This record looks at one TCR beta chain sequence and its context. Trimming cost V 6 bases and J 3 bases; bases outside gene matches: 7. The CDR3 is made up of 15 amino acids. In germline, CDR1 is MDHEN, CDR2 SYDVKM. The data belong to a study of blood T cell repertoires in COVID-19. Study background: There were acute and convalescent COVID-19 samples, and they came from the United States, Italy and Spain. PBMCs, B-cell-depleted T cells, or T cells were the source of the cDNA or gDNA that made up the material.

Original methodology: Reference gene primer amplification in the assay estimated nucleated cell counts. This table comes from immunoSEQ multiplex PCR, and its TCRdb copy is limited to in-frame clones, with some not included. The DNA was the basis for D and trimming; V, J and clone size are from that table. The sample has 140,000 to 150,000 clones; 80% to 90% are singletons. Sample: peripheral blood. This sequence originates from a man aged 60-69 years with active or convalescent COVID-19. The rearrangement joins TRBV28 to TRBJ2-1, with TRBD1 matching over 8 bases. CDR3 residues: CASSQNDRGYNEQFF. For the CDR3, the DNA is TGTGCCAGCAGCCAAAACGACAGGGGCTACAATGAGCAGTTCTTC.